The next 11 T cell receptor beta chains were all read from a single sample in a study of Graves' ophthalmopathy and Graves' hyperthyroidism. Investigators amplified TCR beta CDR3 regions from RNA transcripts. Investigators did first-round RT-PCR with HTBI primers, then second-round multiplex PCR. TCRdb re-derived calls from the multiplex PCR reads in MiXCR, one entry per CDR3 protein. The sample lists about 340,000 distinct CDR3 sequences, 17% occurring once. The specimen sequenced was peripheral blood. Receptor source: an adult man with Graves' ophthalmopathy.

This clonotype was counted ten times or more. The CDR3 loop is CASSLAMSYYTF. CDR3 DNA: TGCGCCAGCAGCTTGGCGATGAGCTACTACACCTTC. The chain employs TRBV5-1 and TRBJ1-2, with unresolved D. The CDR3 contains 12 residues. Trimming stripped 0 bases from V and 10 bases from J, with 10 bases between. Looked up from germline, CDR1 is SGHRS and CDR2 is YFSETQ.

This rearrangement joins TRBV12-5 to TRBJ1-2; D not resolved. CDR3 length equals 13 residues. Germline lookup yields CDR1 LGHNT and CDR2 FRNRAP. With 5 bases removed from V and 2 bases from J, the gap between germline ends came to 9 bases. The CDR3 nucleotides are TGTGCTAGTGGTCCCGTGGACAACTATGGCTACACCTTC. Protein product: CASGPVDNYGYTF. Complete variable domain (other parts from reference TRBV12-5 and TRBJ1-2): DARVTQTPRHKVTEMGQEVTMRCQPILGHNTVFWYRQTMMQGLELLAYFRNRAPLDDSGMPKDRFSAEMPDATLATLKIQPSEPRDSAVYFCASGPVDNYGYTFGSGTRLTVV.

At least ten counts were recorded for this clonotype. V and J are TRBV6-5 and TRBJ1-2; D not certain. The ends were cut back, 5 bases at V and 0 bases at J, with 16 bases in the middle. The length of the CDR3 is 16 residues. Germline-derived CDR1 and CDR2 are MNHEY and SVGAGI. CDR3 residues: CASSTDRRASNYGYTF. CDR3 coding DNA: TGTGCCAGCAGTACCGATCGCCGGGCCTCTAACTATGGCTACACCTTC.

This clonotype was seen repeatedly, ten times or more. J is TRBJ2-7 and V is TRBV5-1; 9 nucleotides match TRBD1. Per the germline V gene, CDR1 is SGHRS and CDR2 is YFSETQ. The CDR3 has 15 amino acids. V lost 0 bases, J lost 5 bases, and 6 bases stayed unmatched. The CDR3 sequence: CASSLAGQGFNEQYF. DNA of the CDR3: TGCGCCAGCAGCTTGGCCGGACAGGGGTTCAACGAGCAGTACTTC.

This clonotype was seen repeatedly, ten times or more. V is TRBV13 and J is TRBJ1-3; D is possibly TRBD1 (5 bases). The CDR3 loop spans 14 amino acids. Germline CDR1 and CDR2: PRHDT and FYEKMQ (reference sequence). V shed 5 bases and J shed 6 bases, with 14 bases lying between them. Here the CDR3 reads CASSPRAGLNTIYF. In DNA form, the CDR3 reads TGTGCCAGCAGCCCCAGGGCAGGATTAAACACCATATATTTT. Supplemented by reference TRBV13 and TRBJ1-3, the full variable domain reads AAGVIQSPRHLIKEKRETATLKCYPIPRHDTVYWYQQGPGQDPQFLISFYEKMQSDKGSIPDRFSAQQFSDYHSELNMSSLELGDSALYFCASSPRAGLNTIYFGEGSWLTVV.

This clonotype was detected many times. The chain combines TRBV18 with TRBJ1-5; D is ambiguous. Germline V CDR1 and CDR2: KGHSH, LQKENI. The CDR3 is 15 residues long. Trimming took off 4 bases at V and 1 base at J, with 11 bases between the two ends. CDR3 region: CASSRRGDSNQPQHF. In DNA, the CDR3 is TGTGCCAGCTCACGGCGGGGAGACAGCAATCAGCCCCAGCATTTT.

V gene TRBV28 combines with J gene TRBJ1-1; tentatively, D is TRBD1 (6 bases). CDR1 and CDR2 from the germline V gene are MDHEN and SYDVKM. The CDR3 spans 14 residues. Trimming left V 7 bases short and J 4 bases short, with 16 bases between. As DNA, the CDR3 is TGTGCCAGCACATCAGGGGCTTACGGCACTGAAGCTTTCTTT. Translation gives CASTSGAYGTEAFF.

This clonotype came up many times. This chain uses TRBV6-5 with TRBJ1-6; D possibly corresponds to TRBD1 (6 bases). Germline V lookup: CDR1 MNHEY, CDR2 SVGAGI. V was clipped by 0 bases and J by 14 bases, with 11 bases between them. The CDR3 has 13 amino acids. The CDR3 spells CASSYSFTGSLHF. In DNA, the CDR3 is TGTGCCAGCAGTTACTCGTTCACAGGGTCCCTCCACTTT.

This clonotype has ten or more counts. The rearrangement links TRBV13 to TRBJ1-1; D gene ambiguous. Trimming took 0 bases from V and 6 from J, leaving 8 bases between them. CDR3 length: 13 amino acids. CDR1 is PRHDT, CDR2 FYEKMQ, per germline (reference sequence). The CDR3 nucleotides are TGTGCCAGCAGCTTAGGCAGCTTACCTGAAGCTTTCTTT. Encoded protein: CASSLGSLPEAFF.

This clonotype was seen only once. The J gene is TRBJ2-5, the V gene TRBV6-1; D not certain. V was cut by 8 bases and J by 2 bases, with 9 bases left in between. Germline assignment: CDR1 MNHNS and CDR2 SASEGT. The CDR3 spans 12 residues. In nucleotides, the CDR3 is TGTGCCAGCGCCGAGTGGCAAGAGACCCAGTACTTC. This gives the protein CASAEWQETQYF.

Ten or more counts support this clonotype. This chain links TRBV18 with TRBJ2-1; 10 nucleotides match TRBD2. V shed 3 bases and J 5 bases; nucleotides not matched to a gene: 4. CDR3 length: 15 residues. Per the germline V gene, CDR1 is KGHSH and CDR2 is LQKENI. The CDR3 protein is CASSPPGLADNEQFF. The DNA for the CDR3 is TGTGCCAGCTCACCCCCCGGACTAGCGGACAATGAGCAGTTCTTC.